Sequencing of this TCR beta chain was carried out in a study of shared clonotypes between healthy human individuals. The CDR3 runs to 16 residues. Germline V gene lookup returns CDR1 SNHLY and CDR2 FYNNEI. V trimming: 6 bases; J trimming: 0 bases; junction bases outside the gene matches: 7. TCRdb keeps only in-frame clones here, not all; method: immunoSEQ multiplex PCR. This sample yields millions of clones, of which roughly nine tenths are seen a single time; around 0.14% belongs to the top ten. Material: naive CD4+ T cells sorted from blood. The subset denotes: CD45RA+ positively selected. V is TRBV2 and J is TRBJ2-2; TRBD2 aligns across 7 bases. This clonotype was sampled from a man aged 18 to 30 in good health. The CDR3 spells CASSVTSASNTGELFF. In DNA, the CDR3 is TGTGCCAGCAGCGTAACTAGCGCTTCGAACACCGGGGAGCTGTTTTTT.